One and the same sample provided the 23 T cell receptor beta chains below, sequenced in a study of Tregs in tolerant kidney transplant recipients. Here immunoSEQ multiplex PCR was the method, and the copy in TCRdb shows in-frame clones only, minus some. The top ten clones hold 0.34% of a sample with about 110,000 clones, roughly 89% of them seen once. This specimen was CD4+ T cells from blood, taken before the transplant. The receptors come from a human donor who received a combined kidney and bone marrow transplant.

This chain uses TRBV18 with TRBJ2-5; a possible D gene is TRBD2 (6 bases). This CDR3 comprises 15 residues. Trimming left V 3 bases short and J 2 bases short, with 13 bases between. From germline, CDR1 is KGHSH and CDR2 LQKENI. The CDR3: CASSPPRGAQETQYF. The CDR3 DNA reads TGTGCCAGCTCACCCCCTCGCGGGGCTCAAGAGACCCAGTACTTC.

The V gene is TRBV5-1, the J gene TRBJ1-2, with 7 bases lining up with TRBD1. The V segment lost 5 bases and the J segment 5 bases; nucleotides outside the gene matches: 18. The CDR3 has 17 amino acids. The V gene's germline CDR1 is SGHRS and CDR2 YFSETQ. CDR3 DNA sequence: TGCGCCAGCAGAAAGCGGACAGGAACCCAGGGCGTTTATGGCTACACCTTC. Its protein product is CASRKRTGTQGVYGYTF.

This chain uses TRBV19 with TRBJ2-1, with TRBD2 matching 7 bases. CDR1 and CDR2 (germline): LNHDA, SQIVND (reference sequence). V lost 1 base and J lost 6; bases outside the gene matches: 6. The CDR3 runs 15 residues. Written as DNA, the CDR3 is TGTGCCAGTAGTATAGGCGGGAGACTCCCCAATGAGCAGTTCTTC. Translating gives CASSIGGRLPNEQFF.

This chain joins TRBV5-6 and TRBJ2-1; 9 bases are shared with TRBD2. V was pared by 6 bases and J by 0 bases, with 7 bases of the junction left unmatched. This CDR3 is 16 amino acids long. Germline V CDR1 and CDR2: SGHDT, YYEEEE. The CDR3 sequence is CASIPQLAGSYNEQFF. The CDR3 bases are TGTGCCAGCATCCCACAACTAGCGGGCTCCTACAATGAGCAGTTCTTC.

The chain links TRBV25-1 to TRBJ2-3, with D tentatively TRBD2 (6 bases). Germline CDR1 MGHDK, CDR2 SYGVNS. This CDR3 has 18 residues. Trimming took off 2 bases at V and 4 bases at J, with 22 bases between the two ends. CDR3 sequence (DNA): TGTGCCAGCAGTGAAACCTCTAGTGGGGGGAGATTTTCAGATACGCAGTATTTT. Amino acid sequence: CASSETSSGGRFSDTQYF.

The genes are TRBV6-4 and TRBJ1-1; D remains ambiguous. This CDR3 is 13 amino acids long. The germline CDR1 and CDR2 sequences are MRHNA and SNTAGT. V was shortened by 6 bases and J by 1 base, with 9 bases between the two germline ends. CDR3 residues: CASSQTSNTEAFF. The CDR3 DNA follows: TGTGCCAGCAGCCAGACATCGAACACTGAAGCTTTCTTT.

This chain uses TRBV9 with TRBJ2-5; 9 nucleotides align to TRBD2. Germline values: CDR1 SGDLS, CDR2 YYNGEE. This CDR3 contains 16 residues. J gave up 5 bases and V 2 bases, and 10 bases lay outside the gene matches. CDR3 sequence: CASSVPGREGAETQYF. In DNA, the CDR3 is TGTGCCAGCAGCGTCCCTGGGCGGGAGGGCGCGGAGACCCAGTACTTC.

This clone has only one observation. The CDR3 DNA follows: TGTGCCAGCAGTTATACTAGCGGGAGGGCCAAGGTTTACAATGAGCAGTTCTTC. This sequence encodes CASSYTSGRAKVYNEQFF. V is TRBV28 and J is TRBJ2-1; 13 nucleotides line up with TRBD2. This CDR3 is built from 18 residues. Germline values: CDR1 MDHEN, CDR2 SYDVKM. V lost 4 bases to trimming and J lost 4 bases; unmatched junction nucleotides: 10.

This chain joins TRBV2 and TRBJ2-2, with 8 bases that match TRBD1. There are 15 residues in the CDR3. CDR1 is SNHLY, CDR2 FYNNEI, per germline. Unmatched junction bases numbered 9, after V lost 7 bases and J lost 5 bases. The CDR3 DNA reads as TGTGCCAGCAATATACACAGGGGGGATACCGGGGAGCTGTTTTTT. Its translation is CASNIHRGDTGELFF.

The CDR3 DNA follows: TGTGCCAGCTCACGGGAGACCTCTGGAAACACCATATATTTT. Protein sequence: CASSRETSGNTIYF. This chain uses TRBV18 with TRBJ1-3; D unresolved. This CDR3 region has 14 residues. The V and J ends lost 4 bases and 0 bases respectively, with 7 bases between them. The germline V gene encodes CDR1 KGHSH and CDR2 LQKENI.

The chain couples TRBV9 to TRBJ1-2, with D hard to call. Germline CDR1 is SGDLS and CDR2 is YYNGEE. Trimming removed 4 bases from V and 3 bases from J, with 13 bases in between. This CDR3 contains 14 residues. The CDR3 nucleotides are TGTGCCAGCAGCACTACCGGGTCTCACTATGGCTACACCTTC. This sequence encodes CASSTTGSHYGYTF.

The rearrangement links TRBV7-9 to TRBJ2-6; D is uncertain. Germline CDR1 reads SEHNR; CDR2 reads FQNEAQ (reference sequence). V dropped 3 bases and J dropped 0 bases, with 6 bases sitting between them. This CDR3 spans 15 amino acids. The DNA for the CDR3 is TGTGCCAGCAGCTTCGTCCGCTCTGGGGCCAACGTCCTGACTTTC. The encoded protein is CASSFVRSGANVLTF.

The V and J genes are TRBV29-1 and TRBJ1-1; 7 bases agree with TRBD1. The J segment lost 0 bases and the V segment lost 5 bases, leaving 9 bases of the junction unmatched. Germline lookup yields CDR1 SQVTM and CDR2 ANQGSEA. The CDR3 loop spans 15 amino acids. The CDR3 protein is CSVRTGTILNTEAFF. CDR3 nucleotide sequence: TGCAGCGTTAGGACAGGTACAATCTTGAACACTGAAGCTTTCTTT.

The chain links TRBV10-3 to TRBJ2-4; 10 bases align to TRBD1. The CDR3 covers 15 residues. Germline V gives CDR1 ENHRY, CDR2 SYGVKD. The V gene end was trimmed by 10 bases and the J gene end by 0 bases; junction bases not matched to a gene: 6. CDR3: CATSTGGVAKNIQYF. As DNA, the CDR3 is TGTGCCACCTCGACAGGGGGCGTAGCCAAAAACATTCAGTACTTC.

This clone appeared a single time. In DNA, the CDR3 is TGCGCCAGCAGCTCGACAGCATGGGGCTACACCTTC. Its protein is CASSSTAWGYTF. J is TRBJ1-2 and V is TRBV5-1; weak D call: TRBD1 (5 bases). The V end was cut by 3 bases, the J end by 8 bases, with 11 bases between. The CDR3 has 12 amino acids. Germline loops: CDR1 SGHRS, CDR2 YFSETQ.

The V gene is TRBV6-1, the J gene TRBJ2-7; D is uncertain. This CDR3 is 14 amino acids long. Germline CDR1 is MNHNS and CDR2 is SASEGT. Trimming shortened V by 7 bases and J by 2 bases, and 15 bases separated the two germline ends. Written as DNA, the CDR3 is TGTGCCAGCACTGTTGCGGCAGCAGCCTACGAGCAGTACTTC. Encoded protein: CASTVAAAAYEQYF.

This rearrangement joins TRBV4-3 to TRBJ1-2, with unresolved D. The CDR3 runs to 17 residues. Germline CDR1 LGHNA, CDR2 YSLEER. The ends were cut back, 3 bases at V and 5 bases at J, with 22 bases in the middle. CDR3 protein: CASSHRAPSGIVYGYTF. The DNA of the CDR3 is TGCGCCAGCAGCCACCGGGCCCCCTCCGGGATAGTTTATGGCTACACCTTC.

CDR3 nucleotide sequence: TGCGCCAGCAGCTCGTACCCCAGCGGGAAAGGCACCTACGAGCAGTACTTC. Its translation is CASSSYPSGKGTYEQYF. This chain connects TRBV5-1 to TRBJ2-7; 7 bases align to TRBD2. Trimming took 3 bases from V and 2 from J; bases not matched to a gene: 14. The CDR3 is 17 amino acids. Per the germline V gene, CDR1 is SGHRS and CDR2 is YFSETQ.

This rearrangement joins TRBV9 to TRBJ2-1, with 7 bases identical to TRBD1. The V and J ends lost 6 bases and 7 bases, in that order; junction bases with no gene match: 7. The CDR3 spans 13 residues. From germline, CDR1 is SGDLS and CDR2 YYNGEE. This chain's CDR3 is CASIPTGQNEQFF. CDR3 coding DNA: TGTGCCAGCATCCCGACAGGGCAAAATGAGCAGTTCTTC.

The chain has TRBV25-1 and TRBJ2-3; 10 nucleotides match TRBD2. J was trimmed by 0 bases and V by 7 bases; bases with no gene match: 13. This CDR3 is 18 amino acids long. Germline-derived CDR1 and CDR2 are MGHDK and SYGVNS. In nucleotides, the CDR3 is TGTGCCAGCACCCCGGATAGCGGGGGGTCTACTAGCACAGATACGCAGTATTTT. This sequence encodes CASTPDSGGSTSTDTQYF.

CDR3 DNA sequence: TGTGCCAGCAGTTTAAGGGGCGGATTCGAGCAGTACTTC. This sequence encodes CASSLRGGFEQYF. V is TRBV28 and J is TRBJ2-7, with D perhaps TRBD1 (5 bases). This CDR3 region has 13 residues. V lost 2 bases, J lost 6 bases, and 11 bases lay in between. Germline V gene lookup returns CDR1 MDHEN and CDR2 SYDVKM.

The chain is built from TRBV6-5 and TRBJ2-7; 7 bases agree with TRBD2. Losses at the gene ends were 6 bases for V and 3 bases for J; bases not matched to a gene: 2. Germline V gene lookup returns CDR1 MNHEY and CDR2 SVGAGI. The CDR3 extends over 12 amino acids. The CDR3 coding sequence is TGTGCCAGCAGGGGGAGGGACTACGAGCAGTACTTC. It translates to CASRGRDYEQYF.

The chain is built from TRBV5-4 and TRBJ2-3; 10 bases are shared with TRBD2. The V gene's germline CDR1 is SGHNT and CDR2 YYREEE (reference sequence). The trim removed 6 bases at V and 2 bases at J, leaving 6 bases unmatched. CDR3 size: 15 residues. In DNA, the CDR3 is TGTGCCAGCACCCAACTAGCGGGGTACACAGATACGCAGTATTTT. Encoded protein: CASTQLAGYTDTQYF.